These 8 T cell receptor beta chains came from one sample sequenced in a study of shared clonotypes between healthy human individuals. Profiled with immunoSEQ multiplex PCR; TCRdb holds only in-frame clones, not every one. The data show about 1.1 million clones, roughly 80% seen once. Sequencing was done on a sample of memory CD4+ T cells from PBMCs. Noted subset: CD45RA-negative fraction. The source is a man between 18 and 29 years old in good health. Some clones in this sample may be carry-over from other donors' samples.

Concerning this clone itself: Other DNA sequences from this sample encode an identical CDR3 as well. This chain links TRBV18 with TRBJ2-3, with 9 positions matching TRBD1. CDR1 is KGHSH and CDR2 is LQKENI in the germline V gene. The CDR3 covers 15 residues. V lost 3 bases, J lost 2 bases, and 3 bases stayed unmatched. The CDR3 DNA reads as TGTGCCAGCTCACCGGGACAGGGCAACACAGATACGCAGTATTTT. As protein: CASSPGQGNTDTQYF.

The V call is TRBV28, the J call TRBJ2-5; D is uncertain. Germline V gene sequence: CDR1 MDHEN, CDR2 SYDVKM. V was pared by 4 bases and J by 5 bases, with 17 bases between. There are 15 residues in the CDR3. CDR3 nucleotides: TGTGCCAGCAGTTCTCCAGACCTGGGGTCGGAGACCCAGTACTTC. Translated, it gives CASSSPDLGSETQYF.

V gene TRBV28 combines with J gene TRBJ2-2; no clear D. The CDR3 has 13 amino acids. From germline, CDR1 is MDHEN and CDR2 SYDVKM. Trimming cost V 8 bases and J 2 bases, with 9 bases left between them. This chain's CDR3 is CASGNRNTGELFF. The CDR3 nucleotides are TGTGCCAGCGGAAACAGAAACACCGGGGAGCTGTTTTTT.

The chain carries TRBV7-9 and TRBJ1-4; TRBD1 might be the D (6 bases). Trimming shortened V by 5 bases and J by 7 bases, and 17 bases separated the two germline ends. Germline CDR1 SEHNR, CDR2 FQNEAQ (reference sequence). CDR3 length: 15 residues. DNA of the CDR3: TGTGCCAGCAGCCTAAATCCCAGGGGTGGTGAAAAACTGTTTTTT. It codes for CASSLNPRGGEKLFF.

This chain uses TRBV19 with TRBJ2-5; 7 bases are shared with TRBD2. Losses at the gene ends were 4 bases for V and 2 bases for J; bases not matched to a gene: 13. Germline V gene sequence: CDR1 LNHDA, CDR2 SQIVND (reference sequence). The CDR3 loop spans 17 amino acids. The CDR3 sequence is CASSTTHGASGQETQYF. Written as DNA, the CDR3 is TGTGCCAGTAGTACGACCCATGGGGCTAGCGGACAAGAGACCCAGTACTTC.

The V gene is TRBV5-1, the J gene TRBJ1-1, with D possibly TRBD1 on 5 matching bases. The CDR3 length is 16 residues. V lost 4 bases, J lost 3 bases, and 19 bases lay in between. Germline assignment: CDR1 SGHRS and CDR2 YFSETQ. The CDR3 sequence is CASSRSQFGGDTEAFF. DNA for the CDR3: TGCGCCAGCAGCCGTTCCCAATTTGGGGGGGACACTGAAGCTTTCTTT.

The J gene is TRBJ1-2, the V gene TRBV10-1; no reliable D call. The CDR3 spans 16 residues. In germline, CDR1 is WNHNN, CDR2 SYGVQD (reference sequence). V lost 5 bases, J lost 1 base, and 17 bases lay in between. The CDR3 protein is CASSSHLQAVNYGYTF. DNA for the CDR3: TGCGCCAGCAGTTCCCACCTTCAGGCCGTTAACTATGGCTACACCTTC.

J is TRBJ1-4 and V is TRBV5-1, with D possibly being TRBD1 (5 bases). V was shortened by 4 bases and J by 8 bases, with 18 bases between the two germline ends. Per the germline V gene, CDR1 is SGHRS and CDR2 is YFSETQ. CDR3 length: 15 amino acids. The CDR3, as DNA: TGCGCCAGCAGCCTGGGGACGTCCAAAGGGGAAAAACTGTTTTTT. Protein: CASSLGTSKGEKLFF.